Each of the 8 T cell receptor beta chains below was sequenced from the same sample in a study of T cell responses to AZD1222 COVID-19 vaccine. Clones were sequenced by immunoSEQ multiplex PCR, and TCRdb holds only the in-frame ones, with some missing. The sample contains roughly 140,000 clones, approximately 92% of which appear only once. This sample comprised peripheral blood, obtained 28 days after the second AZD1222 dose. The receptors were gathered from an adult who received the AZD1222 COVID-19 vaccine.

The V and J genes are TRBV5-4 and TRBJ2-7; 7 bases are shared with TRBD2. The germline V gene has CDR1 SGHNT and CDR2 YYREEE (reference sequence). V gave up 6 bases and J gave up 0 bases; unmatched junction bases: 6. CDR3 size: 14 residues. The CDR3 sequence: CASKGGTTSYEQYF. The CDR3 region has the DNA TGTGCCAGCAAAGGCGGGACTACCTCCTACGAGCAGTACTTC.

V is TRBV7-8 and J is TRBJ2-7; D remains ambiguous. CDR3 length equals 12 residues. Trimming removed 5 bases at V and 6 bases at J, with 11 bases between. CDR1 is SGHVS and CDR2 is FQNEAQ in the germline V gene. The CDR3 region is CASSAFTPEQYF. The CDR3 DNA reads as TGTGCCAGCAGCGCCTTCACACCCGAGCAGTACTTC.

This chain uses TRBV7-8 with TRBJ2-7, with 11 bases that match TRBD1. Trimming removed 5 bases from V and 2 bases from J; junction bases left unmatched: 2. The CDR3 runs to 14 residues. Per the germline V gene, CDR1 is SGHVS and CDR2 is FQNEAQ. This CDR3 is CASSVGQGAYEQYF. The CDR3 DNA reads as TGTGCCAGCAGCGTGGGACAGGGGGCCTACGAGCAGTACTTC. The whole variable domain, filled in from reference TRBV7-8 and TRBJ2-7, reads GAGVSQSPRYKVAKRGQDVALRCDPISGHVSLFWYQQALGQGPEFLTYFQNEAQLDKSGLPSDRFFAERPEGSVSTLKIQRTQQEDSAVYLCASSVGQGAYEQYFGPGTRLTVT.

This sequence joins TRBV4-1 and TRBJ1-1; D unclear. V lost 0 bases to trimming and J lost 6 bases, with 2 bases between them. CDR3 length: 11 residues. Per the germline V gene, CDR1 is MGHRA and CDR2 is YSYEKL. This CDR3 reads CASSQDSEAFF. CDR3 sequence (DNA): TGCGCCAGCAGCCAAGATTCTGAAGCTTTCTTT.

The chain's CDR3 is CASSPPGHANTGELFF. The CDR3 nucleotides are TGTGCCAGCAGCCCCCCGGGACACGCGAACACCGGGGAGCTGTTTTTT. The J gene is TRBJ2-2, the V gene TRBV7-9; maybe TRBD1 (6 bases). Germline lookup yields CDR1 SEHNR and CDR2 FQNEAQ (reference sequence). The CDR3 consists of 16 residues. V lost 5 bases and J 0 bases, leaving 13 bases between the germline ends.

The rearrangement uses TRBV11-3 and TRBJ2-1; 8 bases are shared with TRBD2. V shed 5 bases and J 7 bases; nucleotides not matched to a gene: 10. This CDR3 contains 15 residues. CDR1 SGHNT and CDR2 YENEEA come from the germline V gene. The CDR3 bases are TGTGCCAGCAGCCCCGGGACTAGGGGAGCGAATGAGCAGTTCTTC. This encodes CASSPGTRGANEQFF.

CDR3 nucleotides: TGCGCCAGCACCGAGGGCGGGTACAATGAGCAGTTCTTC. This sequence encodes CASTEGGYNEQFF. The chain links TRBV5-1 to TRBJ2-1; possibly TRBD2 for D (5 bases). This CDR3 comprises 13 residues. Germline V gene sequence: CDR1 SGHRS, CDR2 YFSETQ. V was shortened by 6 bases and J by 4 bases, with 11 bases between the two germline ends.

The rearrangement uses TRBV15 and TRBJ1-1, with D possibly being TRBD1 (6 bases). V shed 1 base and J shed 5 bases, with 8 bases lying between them. CDR1 is LNHNV, CDR2 YYDKDF, per germline (reference sequence). The CDR3 is 13 residues long. CDR3 protein: CATSRGGRTEAFF. The CDR3 DNA is TGTGCCACCAGCAGAGGGGGGCGAACTGAAGCTTTCTTT. Variable domain in full (rest from reference TRBV15 and TRBJ1-1): DAMVIQNPRYQVTQFGKPVTLSCSQTLNHNVMYWYQQKSSQAPKLLFHYYDKDFNNEADTPDNFQSRRPNTSFCFLDIRSPGLGDTAMYLCATSRGGRTEAFFGQGTRLTVV.